This TCR beta chain is drawn from a study of shared clonotypes between healthy human individuals. Notes on the study in general: Sampling covered blood only; tissue repertoires likely differ. Few donors limited the genetic and exposure-history diversity represented.

Amplification in unsorted PBMC replicate PCRs started from around 330 ng DNA, which equals roughly 27,000 T cell genomes. Profiled with immunoSEQ multiplex PCR; TCRdb holds only in-frame clones, not every one. The sample has about 510,000 clones; approximately 79% are singletons. Turning to this clone: The antigen remains undetermined.

Caucasian adults residing in Nashville, Tennessee made up all the donors. The V gene's germline CDR1 is SNHLY and CDR2 FYNNEI. Trimming stripped 6 bases from V and 3 bases from J, with 13 bases between. This CDR3 has 14 residues. The chain recombines TRBV2 with TRBJ2-3; D might be TRBD2 (6 bases). Specimen: PBMCs. The clonotype was recovered from a woman aged 40 to 50 in good health. Some clones in this sample may be carry-over from other donors' samples. The CDR3 sequence: CASRAGSRTDTQYF. The CDR3 DNA is TGTGCCAGCAGGGCCGGGAGTAGGACAGATACGCAGTATTTT.